The clone carrying this TCR beta chain was counted at least ten times. The sample originates from a study of CD8+CD57+ T cells in acquired aplastic anemia. Genomic DNA was employed as the template in profiling TCR beta VDJ and CDR3. TCRdb fed the reads into MiXCR, producing one record per CDR3 protein. The data contain 100,000 to 150,000 distinct CDR3 sequences, 48% of them singletons. Trimming stripped 1 base from V and 10 bases from J, with 16 bases between. From germline, CDR1 is DFQATT and CDR2 SNEGSKA (reference sequence). The CDR3 consists of 14 residues. This receptor was identified in a human donor in good health, serving as a control. Sequenced sample: sorted CD4+, CD8+, or CD8+CD57+ T cells (not recorded which) from PBMCs. The chain combines TRBV20-1 with TRBJ1-4; D is unclear. This CDR3 is CSARVGIARGKLFF. The DNA for the CDR3 is TGCAGTGCTAGAGTGGGGATAGCGCGCGGAAAACTGTTTTTT.